The 32 T cell receptor beta chains reported below all come from one sample, sequenced in a study of blood T cell repertoires in COVID-19. The data were produced by immunoSEQ multiplex PCR, yet TCRdb's version contains in-frame clones alone and is incomplete. Among roughly 100,000 clones listed, 75% to 85% were seen once. The sample taken for sequencing was peripheral blood. Every receptor here comes from a human donor in a cohort sampled during active COVID-19.

The CDR3 sequence is CASSPFGQQNTGELFF. The CDR3 bases are TGTGCCAGCTCACCATTCGGACAGCAAAACACCGGGGAGCTGTTTTTT. The V call is TRBV18, the J call TRBJ2-2; TRBD1 is a possible D gene (6 bases). V gave up 2 bases and J gave up 2 bases, with 12 bases separating them. CDR3 length equals 16 residues. CDR1 and CDR2 (germline): KGHSH, LQKENI.

This chain links TRBV3-1 (or the pseudogene TRBV3-2) with TRBJ2-7; 9 bases agree with TRBD2. The germline gives CDR1 LGHDT, CDR2 YNNKEL (reference sequence). The CDR3 length is 13 residues. V gave up 4 bases and J gave up 6 bases; unmatched junction bases: 4. The CDR3 DNA sequence: TGTGCCAGCAGCCGGACTAGCGTAGGCGAGCAGTACTTC. Translating gives CASSRTSVGEQYF.

The genes are TRBV4-2 and TRBJ2-1; 14 positions match TRBD2. CDR3 length equals 16 residues. Germline CDR1 and CDR2: LGHNA and YNFKEQ. The J segment lost 6 bases and the V segment lost 3 bases, leaving 4 bases of the junction unmatched. In DNA form, the CDR3 reads TGTGCCAGCAGCCACCTCGGGACTAGCGGGAGCAATGAGCAGTTCTTC. This codes for CASSHLGTSGSNEQFF.

The CDR3 spells CASSGDMDGYTF. For the CDR3, the DNA is TGCGCCAGCAGCGGGGACATGGATGGCTACACCTTC. The chain couples TRBV5-1 to TRBJ1-2, with D possibly TRBD1 on 6 matching bases. This CDR3 is 12 amino acids long. With 4 bases removed from V and 6 bases from J, the gap between germline ends came to 10 bases. CDR1 and CDR2 (germline): SGHRS, YFSETQ.

This clone occurred once. This rearrangement joins TRBV3-1 (or the pseudogene TRBV3-2) to TRBJ2-1; 7 bases fit TRBD1. Trimming removed 4 bases from V and 7 bases from J; junction bases left unmatched: 10. The CDR3 extends over 15 amino acids. CDR1 and CDR2 from the germline V gene are LGHDT and YNNKEL (reference sequence). In DNA, the CDR3 is TGTGCCAGCAGCCCGAGACAGGGACGGTTAAATGAGCAGTTCTTC. It specifies CASSPRQGRLNEQFF.

This chain connects TRBV11-2 to TRBJ2-7; TRBD1 matches 9 bases. The germline V gene encodes CDR1 SGHAT and CDR2 FQNNGV. V shed 3 bases, J shed 5 bases, and the junction held 8 bases outside the gene matches. The CDR3 contains 15 residues. Here the CDR3 DNA reads TGTGCCAGCAGCTTGGGACAGGGTGGGTATAACGAGCAGTACTTC. This gives the protein CASSLGQGGYNEQYF.

A word on this clone: The junction departs from the called germline gene at one end, perhaps through a read error. V usage is TRBV28 and J usage is TRBJ2-5, with TRBD2 matching 7 bases. Per germline, CDR1 MDHEN and CDR2 SYDVKM. The CDR3 runs 13 residues. As DNA, the CDR3 is TGTGCCGGCAGCCGGGGGGAAGCGGAGACCCAGTACTTC. As protein: CAGSRGEAETQYF.

The chain combines TRBV7-9 with TRBJ1-4; weak D call: TRBD1 (6 bases). V was pared by 7 bases and J by 8 bases, with 20 bases between. This CDR3 is built from 15 residues. The germline gives CDR1 SEHNR, CDR2 FQNEAQ (reference sequence). The CDR3 coding sequence is TGTGCCAGCACCCGGTGGCAGGGGCAAGGGGAAAAACTGTTTTTT. Translating gives CASTRWQGQGEKLFF.

The chain employs TRBV11-2 and TRBJ2-2; TRBD1 matches at 7 bases. Trimming took 0 bases from V and 3 from J; bases not matched to a gene: 7. The CDR3 spans 17 residues. The V gene's germline CDR1 is SGHAT and CDR2 FQNNGV. The CDR3 protein is CASSLDRRTGYTGELFF. CDR3 nucleotide sequence: TGTGCCAGCAGCTTAGATCGAAGGACAGGCTACACCGGGGAGCTGTTTTTT.

This clone appeared a single time. The V and J genes are TRBV7-2 and TRBJ2-6, with D tentatively TRBD1 (5 bases). The V end was cut by 2 bases, the J end by 3 bases, with 20 bases between. The CDR3 is 19 residues long. The germline gives CDR1 SGHTA, CDR2 FQGNSA. The CDR3 DNA reads TGTGCCAGCAGCTTATTAACAGGCCAGGGAATAGGTGGGGCCAACGTCCTGACTTTC. This encodes CASSLLTGQGIGGANVLTF.

V gene TRBV6-5 combines with J gene TRBJ1-1; the D is unclear. This CDR3 contains 11 residues. Germline CDR1 reads MNHEY; CDR2 reads SVGAGI. V dropped 5 bases and J dropped 7 bases, with 8 bases sitting between them. The CDR3 DNA is TGTGCCAGCAGTAATAGTATTGAAGCTTTCTTT. This encodes CASSNSIEAFF.

CDR3 in amino acids: CASSLESQGLYGYTF. As DNA, the CDR3 is TGTGCCAGCAGCTTAGAATCCCAGGGCCTCTATGGCTACACCTTC. This chain joins TRBV7-9 and TRBJ1-2; D is possibly TRBD1 (5 bases). V lost 1 base and J lost 4, with 13 bases in between. The CDR3 consists of 15 residues. CDR1 is SEHNR, CDR2 FQNEAQ, per germline (reference sequence).

V usage is TRBV19 and J usage is TRBJ2-7; TRBD1 aligns across 10 bases. This CDR3 has 15 amino acids. The germline V gene encodes CDR1 LNHDA and CDR2 SQIVND (reference sequence). Trimming cost V 4 bases and J 1 base; bases outside gene matches: 4. Here the CDR3 DNA reads TGTGCCAGTAGTAAGGCGGGACAGGGGTCCTACGAGCAGTACTTC. Protein sequence: CASSKAGQGSYEQYF.

The chain is built from TRBV19 and TRBJ2-7; the D gene is possibly TRBD1 (6 bases). The germline V gene has CDR1 LNHDA and CDR2 SQIVND (reference sequence). CDR3 length: 16 residues. V gave up 9 bases and J gave up 4 bases, with 25 bases separating them. Here the CDR3 reads CARCVKERDKPYEQYF. CDR3 bases: TGTGCCAGGTGTGTTAAGGAACGGGACAAGCCTTACGAGCAGTACTTC.

The gene calls are TRBV5-6 and TRBJ1-1; tentatively, D is TRBD1 (5 bases). From germline, CDR1 is SGHDT and CDR2 YYEEEE. The CDR3 has 14 amino acids. Trimming left V 5 bases short and J 5 bases short, with 16 bases between. CDR3 DNA sequence: TGTGCCAGCAGGGTCTGGGGGGGTATAACTGAAGCTTTCTTT. It specifies CASRVWGGITEAFF.

The chain employs TRBV5-5 and TRBJ2-7; possible D gene TRBD1, 6 bases. Germline V gene sequence: CDR1 SGHKS, CDR2 YYEKEE (reference sequence). This CDR3 contains 14 residues. The V end was cut by 0 bases, the J end by 1 base, with 8 bases between. The CDR3 here is CASSLGQVSYEQYF. The CDR3 nucleotides read TGTGCCAGCAGCTTGGGACAGGTATCCTACGAGCAGTACTTC. Full variable domain (rest looked up from reference TRBV5-5 and TRBJ2-7): DAGVTQSPTHLIKTRGQQVTLRCSPISGHKSVSWYQQVLGQGPQFIFQYYEKEERGRGNFPDRFSARQFPNYSSELNVNALLLGDSALYLCASSLGQVSYEQYFGPGTRLTVT.

This chain joins TRBV11-3 and TRBJ2-5; D is perhaps TRBD2 (5 bases). CDR1 SGHNT and CDR2 YENEEA come from the germline V gene. This CDR3 contains 13 residues. Between the trimmed V and J ends, which lost 5 bases and 5 bases, there was a span of 12 bases. For the CDR3, the DNA is TGTGCCAGCAGCCTTACTAGTCTGGAGACCCAGTACTTC. Translation: CASSLTSLETQYF.

This clone occurred once. CDR3 residues: CASFSGTSQYF. Written as DNA, the CDR3 is TGCGCCAGCTTTAGCGGGACCTCACAGTACTTC. The genes are TRBV5-1 and TRBJ2-7; TRBD2 matches at 8 bases. The junction had 7 bases not matched to a gene; V was cut back by 7 bases and J by 10 bases. The CDR3 covers 11 residues. Germline values: CDR1 SGHRS, CDR2 YFSETQ.

V gene TRBV18 combines with J gene TRBJ2-7; 7 nucleotides match TRBD1. The CDR3 is 14 amino acids. J was trimmed by 7 bases and V by 2 bases; bases with no gene match: 8. Germline V lookup: CDR1 KGHSH, CDR2 LQKENI. The CDR3 here is CASSPGQGVGEQYF. The CDR3, as DNA: TGTGCCAGCTCACCAGGGCAGGGGGTAGGTGAGCAGTACTTC.

In its sample, this clone was seen a few times. The chain couples TRBV3-1 (or the pseudogene TRBV3-2) to TRBJ1-2; D is uncertain. The V end was cut by 4 bases, the J end by 0 bases, with 9 bases between. The germline gives CDR1 LGHDT, CDR2 YNNKEL (reference sequence). This CDR3 has 14 residues. CDR3 region: CASSRYTANYGYTF. CDR3 coding DNA: TGTGCCAGCAGCCGCTACACAGCTAACTATGGCTACACCTTC.

The chain joins TRBV11-2 to TRBJ2-7; TRBD2 aligns across 9 bases. This CDR3 comprises 16 residues. J gave up 0 bases and V 5 bases, and 8 bases lay outside the gene matches. Per the germline V gene, CDR1 is SGHAT and CDR2 is FQNNGV. CDR3 DNA sequence: TGTGCCAGCAGCCCCCTGGGTAGCGGGGGCTCCTACGAGCAGTACTTC. This encodes CASSPLGSGGSYEQYF.

A single count supports this clone. The DNA for the CDR3 is TGTGCCAGCAGTCGAACGACAGGGGATCCGGGTGGCTACACCTTC. Translation gives CASSRTTGDPGGYTF. The rearrangement uses TRBV27 and TRBJ1-2, with 8 bases fitting TRBD1. Germline V gene sequence: CDR1 MNHEY, CDR2 SMNVEV (reference sequence). The CDR3 contains 15 residues. J was trimmed by 7 bases and V by 5 bases; bases with no gene match: 12.

Worth noting for this clone: Other DNA sequences from this sample encode an identical CDR3 as well. The gene calls are TRBV6-5 and TRBJ1-5; a weak D match, TRBD1 (6 bases). CDR1 and CDR2 from the germline V gene are MNHEY and SVGAGI. The CDR3 runs to 12 residues. V was shortened by 6 bases and J by 5 bases, with 8 bases between the two germline ends. In DNA form, the CDR3 reads TGTGCCAGCAGGACAGGAGATCAGCCCCAGCATTTT. Its translation: CASRTGDQPQHF.

J is TRBJ2-5 and V is TRBV4-1; D is perhaps TRBD2 (6 bases). The CDR3 consists of 15 residues. Germline CDR1 and CDR2: MGHRA and YSYEKL. V was shortened by 0 bases and J by 4 bases, with 12 bases between the two germline ends. CDR3 sequence reads: CASSQDPLARETQYF. Written as DNA, the CDR3 is TGCGCCAGCAGCCAAGATCCCCTAGCGAGAGAGACCCAGTACTTC.

The J gene is TRBJ2-1, the V gene TRBV19; D remains unclear. The CDR3 covers 17 residues. Trimming took 0 bases from V and 0 from J, leaving 12 bases between them. The V gene's germline CDR1 is LNHDA and CDR2 SQIVND (reference sequence). CDR3 DNA sequence: TGTGCCAGTAGTATAGATTCAGGTACCCCCTCCTACAATGAGCAGTTCTTC. Its protein product is CASSIDSGTPSYNEQFF.

This clone has just a few counts. The rearrangement links TRBV10-3 to TRBJ2-7, with D maybe TRBD2 (6 bases). This CDR3 contains 14 residues. Germline V gene data show CDR1 as ENHRY and CDR2 as SYGVKD. Trimming left V 6 bases short and J 6 bases short, with 18 bases between. Here the CDR3 DNA reads TGTGCCATCAGGGGGGACGCGGGAAGCGGCGAGCAGTACTTC. Translation: CAIRGDAGSGEQYF.

The gene calls are TRBV18 and TRBJ2-3; tentative D call: TRBD1 (6 bases). This CDR3 is 14 amino acids long. Germline V gives CDR1 KGHSH, CDR2 LQKENI. Deletions cut 1 base from V and 1 base from J, with 6 bases between. The CDR3 nucleotides are TGTGCCAGCTCACCACGGACAGGCACAGATACGCAGTATTTT. This codes for CASSPRTGTDTQYF.

V is TRBV6-1 and J is TRBJ2-3, with a possible D match to TRBD1 (6 bases). This CDR3 contains 15 residues. Germline CDR1 and CDR2: MNHNS and SASEGT. Trimming took 2 bases from V and 6 from J, leaving 15 bases between them. Here the CDR3 DNA reads TGTGCCAGCAGTGAAATGACAGGAGGTCCGGATACGCAGTATTTT. Its protein is CASSEMTGGPDTQYF.

The chain is built from TRBV7-8 and TRBJ2-1; 7 bases are a match to TRBD2. Germline CDR1 SGHVS, CDR2 FQNEAQ. The junction had 8 bases not matched to a gene; V was cut back by 5 bases and J by 7 bases. The CDR3 sequence is 14 residues long. CDR3 coding DNA: TGTGCCAGCAGCCCAATCGGGGGAGGGAATGAGCAGTTCTTC. It translates to CASSPIGGGNEQFF.

This chain connects TRBV5-1 to TRBJ1-3, with D unclear. Germline CDR1 is SGHRS and CDR2 is YFSETQ. V dropped 2 bases and J dropped 0 bases, with 12 bases sitting between them. This CDR3 spans 16 amino acids. CDR3 region: CASSFNGPNSGNTIYF. The CDR3 DNA sequence: TGCGCCAGCAGCTTCAATGGGCCTAACTCTGGAAACACCATATATTTT.

This clone has a handful of counts. V gene TRBV12-3 or TRBV12-4 combines with J gene TRBJ2-7; D may be TRBD2 (5 bases). The ends were cut back, 6 bases at V and 2 bases at J, with 8 bases in the middle. The CDR3 length is 12 residues. The CDR3 region has the DNA TGTGCCAGCAGCCGAGGGACCTACGAGCAGTACTTC. Its translation: CASSRGTYEQYF.

Here the CDR3 DNA reads TGTGCCATCGGGCTAGCGGGACCAACAAGGGAGACCCAGTACTTC. As protein: CAIGLAGPTRETQYF. The V gene is TRBV6-5, the J gene TRBJ2-5; 9 bases line up with TRBD2. With V trimmed by 10 bases and J by 5 bases, 14 bases remained unmatched. This CDR3 contains 15 residues. Germline assignment: CDR1 MNHEY and CDR2 SVGAGI.